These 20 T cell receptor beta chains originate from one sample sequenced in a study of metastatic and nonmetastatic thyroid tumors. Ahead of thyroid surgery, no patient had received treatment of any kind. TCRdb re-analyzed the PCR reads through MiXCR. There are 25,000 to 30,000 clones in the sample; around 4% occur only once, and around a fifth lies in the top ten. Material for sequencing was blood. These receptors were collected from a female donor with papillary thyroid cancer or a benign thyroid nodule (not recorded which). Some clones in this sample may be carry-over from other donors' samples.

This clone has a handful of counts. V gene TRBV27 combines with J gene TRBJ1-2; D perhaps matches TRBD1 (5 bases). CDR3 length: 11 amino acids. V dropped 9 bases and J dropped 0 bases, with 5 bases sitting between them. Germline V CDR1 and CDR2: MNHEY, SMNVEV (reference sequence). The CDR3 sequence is CARGPNYGYTF. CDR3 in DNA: TGTGCCAGGGGGCCTAACTATGGCTACACCTTC.

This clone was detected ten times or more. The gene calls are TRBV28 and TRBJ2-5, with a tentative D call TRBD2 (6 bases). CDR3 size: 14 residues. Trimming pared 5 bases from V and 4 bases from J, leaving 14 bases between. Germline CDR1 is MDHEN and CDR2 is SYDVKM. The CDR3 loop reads CASSIGSSRETQYF. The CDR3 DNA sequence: TGTGCCAGCAGTATCGGGAGCAGTAGAGAGACCCAGTACTTC.

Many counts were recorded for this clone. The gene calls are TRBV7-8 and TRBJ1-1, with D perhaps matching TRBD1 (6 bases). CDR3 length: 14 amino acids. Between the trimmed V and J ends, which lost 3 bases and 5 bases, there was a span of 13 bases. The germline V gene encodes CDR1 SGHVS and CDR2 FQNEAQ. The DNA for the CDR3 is TGTGCCAGCAGCTTTCAGGGGCAGGGGACTGAAGCTTTCTTT. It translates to CASSFQGQGTEAFF.

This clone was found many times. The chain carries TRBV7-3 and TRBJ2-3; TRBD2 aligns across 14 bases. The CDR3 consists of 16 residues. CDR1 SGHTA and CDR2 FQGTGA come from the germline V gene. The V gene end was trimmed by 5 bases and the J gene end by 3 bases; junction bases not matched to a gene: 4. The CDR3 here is CASSPGTSGSTDTQYF. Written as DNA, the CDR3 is TGTGCCAGCAGCCCCGGGACTAGCGGGAGTACAGATACGCAGTATTTT.

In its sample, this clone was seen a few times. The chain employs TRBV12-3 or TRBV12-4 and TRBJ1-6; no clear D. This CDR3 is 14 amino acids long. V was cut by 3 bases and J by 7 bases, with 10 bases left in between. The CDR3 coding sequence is TGTGCCAGCAGTTTTGGGAGAGCGAATTCACCCCTCCACTTT. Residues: CASSFGRANSPLHF.

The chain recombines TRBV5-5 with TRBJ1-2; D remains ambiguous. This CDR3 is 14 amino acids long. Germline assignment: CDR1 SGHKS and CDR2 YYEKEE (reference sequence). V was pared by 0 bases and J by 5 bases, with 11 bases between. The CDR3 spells CASSLESGFYGYTF. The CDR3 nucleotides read TGTGCCAGCAGCTTGGAATCGGGGTTTTATGGCTACACCTTC.

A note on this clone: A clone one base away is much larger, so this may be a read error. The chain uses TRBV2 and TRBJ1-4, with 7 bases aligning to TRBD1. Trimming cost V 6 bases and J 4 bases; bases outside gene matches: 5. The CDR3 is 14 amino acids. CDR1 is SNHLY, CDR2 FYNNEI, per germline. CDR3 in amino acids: CASRDRLCNEKLFF. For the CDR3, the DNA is TGTGCCAGCAGGGACAGGCTCTGTAATGAAAAACTGTTTTTT.

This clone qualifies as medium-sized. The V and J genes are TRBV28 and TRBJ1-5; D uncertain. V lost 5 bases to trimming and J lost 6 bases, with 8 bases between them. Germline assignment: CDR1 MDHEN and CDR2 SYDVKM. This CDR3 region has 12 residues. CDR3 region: CASSPRTQPQHF. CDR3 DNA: TGTGCCAGCAGTCCCCGTACTCAGCCCCAGCATTTT.

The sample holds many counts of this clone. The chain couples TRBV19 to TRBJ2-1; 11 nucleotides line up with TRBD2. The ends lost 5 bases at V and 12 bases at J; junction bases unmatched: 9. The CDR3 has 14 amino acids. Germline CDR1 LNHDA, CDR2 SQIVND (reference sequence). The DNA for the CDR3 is TGTGCCAGTAGTCCACTAGCGGGAGCCCCGGGGCAGTTCTTC. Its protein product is CASSPLAGAPGQFF.

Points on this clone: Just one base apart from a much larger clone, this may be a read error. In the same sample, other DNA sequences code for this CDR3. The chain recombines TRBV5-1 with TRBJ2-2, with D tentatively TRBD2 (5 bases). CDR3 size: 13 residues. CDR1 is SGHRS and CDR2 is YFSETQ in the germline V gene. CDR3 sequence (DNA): TGCGCCAGCAGCTCAAGCGGAGCCGGTGAGCTGTTTTTT. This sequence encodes CASSSSGAGELFF.

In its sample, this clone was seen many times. The CDR3 protein is CASSLAGVHNEQFF. The CDR3 bases are TGTGCCAGCAGTCTGGCGGGAGTTCACAATGAGCAGTTCTTC. This chain links TRBV2 with TRBJ2-1; 7 bases map to TRBD2. Per germline, CDR1 SNHLY and CDR2 FYNNEI. V was clipped by 5 bases and J by 5 bases; unmatched bases: 6. The CDR3 totals 14 residues. Together with reference TRBV2 and TRBJ2-1, the CDR3 gives the full variable domain: EPEVTQTPSHQVTQMGQEVILRCVPISNHLYFYWYRQILGQKVEFLVSFYNNEISEKSEIFDDQFSVERPDGSNFTLKIRSTKLEDSAMYFCASSLAGVHNEQFFGPGTRLTVL.

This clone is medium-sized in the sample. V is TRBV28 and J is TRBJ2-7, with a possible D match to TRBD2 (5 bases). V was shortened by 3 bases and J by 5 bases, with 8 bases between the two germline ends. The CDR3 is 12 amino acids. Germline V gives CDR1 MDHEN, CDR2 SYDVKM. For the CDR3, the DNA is TGTGCCAGCAGTTTCGCCGGGAACGAGCAGTACTTC. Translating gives CASSFAGNEQYF.

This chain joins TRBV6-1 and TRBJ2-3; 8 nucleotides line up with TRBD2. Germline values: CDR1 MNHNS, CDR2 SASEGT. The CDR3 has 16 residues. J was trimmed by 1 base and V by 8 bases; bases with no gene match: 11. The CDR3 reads CASVSLRGVGTDTQYF. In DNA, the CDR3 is TGTGCCAGCGTATCCTTGCGGGGGGTAGGCACAGATACGCAGTATTTT.

CDR3 region: CSANAPGLAGSYEQYF. The DNA of the CDR3 is TGCAGTGCCAACGCACCGGGACTAGCAGGCTCCTACGAGCAGTACTTC. The genes are TRBV20-1 and TRBJ2-7, with 9 bases aligning to TRBD2. V lost 6 bases and J lost 0; bases outside the gene matches: 12. The CDR3 length is 16 residues. Germline CDR1 and CDR2: DFQATT and SNEGSKA (reference sequence).

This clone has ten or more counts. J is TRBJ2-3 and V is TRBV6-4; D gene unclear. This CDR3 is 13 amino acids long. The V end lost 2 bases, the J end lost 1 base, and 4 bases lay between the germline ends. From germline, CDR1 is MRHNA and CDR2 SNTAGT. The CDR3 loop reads CASSDRGTDTQYF. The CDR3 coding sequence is TGTGCCAGCAGTGACAGGGGCACAGATACGCAGTATTTT.

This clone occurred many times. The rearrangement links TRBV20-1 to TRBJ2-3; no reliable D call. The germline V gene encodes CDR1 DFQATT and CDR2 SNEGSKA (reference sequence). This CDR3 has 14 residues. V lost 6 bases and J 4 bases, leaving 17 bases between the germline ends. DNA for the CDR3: TGCAGTGCAGCACTCGGACGGGCGGCAGATACGCAGTATTTT. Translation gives CSAALGRAADTQYF.

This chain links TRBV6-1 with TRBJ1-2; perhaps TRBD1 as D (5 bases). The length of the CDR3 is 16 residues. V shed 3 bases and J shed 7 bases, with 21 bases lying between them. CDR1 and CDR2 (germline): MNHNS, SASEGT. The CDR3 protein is CASSEGGTLISGGYTF. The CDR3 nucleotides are TGTGCCAGCAGTGAGGGTGGGACGTTGATCTCGGGTGGCTACACCTTC.

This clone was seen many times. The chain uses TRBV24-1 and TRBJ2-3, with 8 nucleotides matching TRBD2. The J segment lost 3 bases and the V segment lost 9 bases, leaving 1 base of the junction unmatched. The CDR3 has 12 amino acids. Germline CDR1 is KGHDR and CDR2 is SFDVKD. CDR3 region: CATRGGTDTQYF. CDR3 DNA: TGTGCCACCCGGGGGGGAACAGATACGCAGTATTTT.

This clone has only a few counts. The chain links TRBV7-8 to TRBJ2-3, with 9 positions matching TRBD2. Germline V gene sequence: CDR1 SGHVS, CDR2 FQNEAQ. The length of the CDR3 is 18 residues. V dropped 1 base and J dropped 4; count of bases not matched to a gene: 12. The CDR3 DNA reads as TGTGCCAGCAGCTTAGTGTATGGCGCGGGAGGGCCAGCAGATACGCAGTATTTT. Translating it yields CASSLVYGAGGPADTQYF.

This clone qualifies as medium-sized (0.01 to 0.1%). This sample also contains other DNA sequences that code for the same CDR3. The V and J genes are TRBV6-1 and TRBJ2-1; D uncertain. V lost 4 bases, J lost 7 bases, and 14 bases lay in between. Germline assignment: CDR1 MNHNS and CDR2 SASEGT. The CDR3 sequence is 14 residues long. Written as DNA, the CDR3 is TGTGCCAGCAGTGGCAGCCGCTCTAGTAATGAGCAGTTCTTC. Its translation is CASSGSRSSNEQFF.